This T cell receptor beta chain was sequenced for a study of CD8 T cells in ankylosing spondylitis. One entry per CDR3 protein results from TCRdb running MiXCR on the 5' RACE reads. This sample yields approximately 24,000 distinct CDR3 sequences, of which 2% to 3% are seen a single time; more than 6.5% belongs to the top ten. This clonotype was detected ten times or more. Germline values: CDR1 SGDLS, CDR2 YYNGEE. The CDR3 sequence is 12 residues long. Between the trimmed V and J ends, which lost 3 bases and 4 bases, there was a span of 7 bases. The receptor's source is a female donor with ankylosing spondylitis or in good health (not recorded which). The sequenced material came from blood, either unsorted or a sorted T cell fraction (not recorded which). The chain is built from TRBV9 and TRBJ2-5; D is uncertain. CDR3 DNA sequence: TGTGCCAGCAGCGCCTCCGGAGAGACCCAGTACTTC. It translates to CASSASGETQYF.